This T cell receptor beta chain was identified during a study of human T cells and chemical hapten exposure. The wider study: Sensitization was performed using 2% DPC on an approximately 2 cm by approximately 2 cm upper inner arm skin site.

This clonotype was observed a handful of times. V dropped 0 bases and J dropped 4; count of bases not matched to a gene: 3. The CDR3 has 15 amino acids. Germline V gene sequence: CDR1 SGHRS, CDR2 YFSETQ. MiXCR, applied by TCRdb to the RACE reads, yields one record per CDR3 protein. The table shows about 83,000 distinct CDR3 sequences, with roughly 7.2% occurring only once. Time point here: patch test 1, 2 weeks after DPC sensitization. Treatment reported: therapeutic diphenylcyclopropenone sensitization with weekly scalp DPC. The specimen was whole blood, collected in connection with sensitization to the hapten diphenylcyclopropenone (DPC). The receptor's source is a woman aged 25 to 39 with alopecia areata. Some clones in this sample may be carry-over from other donors' samples. V is TRBV5-1 and J is TRBJ2-3, with TRBD1 identical over 9 bases. The CDR3 DNA reads as TGCGCCAGCAGCTTGGCCGGGACAGGGCCAGATACGCAGTATTTT. Its translation: CASSLAGTGPDTQYF.